These T cell receptor beta chains were read from a single sample in a study of technical replicates of blood from a few donors. TCRdb's copy holds only in-frame clones and misses some; the assay was immunoSEQ multiplex PCR. This table has around 85,000 clones, approximately 94% appearing once. The specimen sequenced was T cells isolated from PBMCs. These receptor sequences come from a human donor in good health. Each CDR3 is given with its conserved first and last residue. D genes are given only for firm matches. Expanded clones get a size class; other rows say once, few or many, or leave the size out.

size	D	V	J	CDR3	DNA
-	TRBD2	TRBV19	TRBJ2-2	CASRISGSGELFF	TGTGCCAGTAGGATTAGCGGGAGCGGGGAGCTGTTTTTT
-	TRBD2	TRBV27	TRBJ2-7	CASSPIGLAGGYEQYF	TGTGCCAGCAGTCCAATAGGACTAGCGGGAGGTTACGAGCAGTACTTC
-	TRBD2	TRBV11-3	TRBJ2-3	CASSLVPRLARSTDTQYF	TGTGCCAGCAGCTTAGTCCCGCGACTAGCACGTAGCACAGATACGCAGTATTTT
-	TRBD2	TRBV28	TRBJ2-7	CASSLWTSGYEQYF	TGTGCCAGCAGTCTCTGGACTAGCGGCTACGAGCAGTACTTC
-	TRBD1	TRBV2	TRBJ2-1	CARHIPGQGYNEQFF	TGTGCCAGGCATATCCCGGGACAGGGTTACAATGAGCAGTTCTTC
-	TRBD2	TRBV7-9	TRBJ2-3	CASSSVRAGGGTDTQYF	TGTGCCAGCAGCTCAGTTCGTGCGGGGGGAGGCACAGATACGCAGTATTTT
once	TRBD2	TRBV7-7	TRBJ2-7	CASSRGLAGNYEQYF	TGTGCCAGCAGCCGAGGACTAGCGGGAAACTACGAGCAGTACTTC
-	TRBD2	TRBV10-2	TRBJ2-1	CASSESLLAVYNEQFF	TGCGCCAGCAGTGAGTCGTTACTAGCGGTCTACAATGAGCAGTTCTTC
-	-	TRBV4-1	TRBJ1-5	CASRNWTAGLNQPQHF	TGCGCCAGCAGAAATTGGACAGCGGGGCTGAATCAGCCCCAGCATTTT
-	TRBD2	TRBV6-5	TRBJ2-1	CASKTSGRDNEQFF	TGTGCCAGCAAAACTAGCGGGAGGGACAATGAGCAGTTCTTC
-	TRBD1	TRBV5-4	TRBJ1-1	CASSWGQGNTEAFF	TGTGCCAGCAGCTGGGGACAGGGGAACACTGAAGCTTTCTTT
once	-	TRBV6-5	TRBJ1-2	CASSYSLVLGYTF	TGTGCCAGCAGTTACTCTCTCGTACTTGGCTACACCTTC
-	TRBD1	TRBV27	TRBJ2-2	CASSRGQGRANTGELFF	TGTGCCAGCAGTCGAGGACAGGGTAGAGCGAACACCGGGGAGCTGTTTTTT
-	-	TRBV30	TRBJ2-1	CAWVPSPSNEQFF	TGTGCCTGGGTCCCATCCCCCAGCAATGAGCAGTTCTTC
-	-	TRBV7-9	TRBJ1-2	CASRADSVIDGYTF	TGTGCCAGCAGAGCTGACTCAGTAATCGATGGCTACACCTTC
few	-	TRBV9	TRBJ1-1	CASSVLGDRNTEAFF	TGTGCCAGCAGCGTGTTGGGAGATAGGAACACTGAAGCTTTCTTT
-	TRBD1	TRBV2	TRBJ1-5	CASRMTGGSQPQHF	TGTGCCAGCAGGATGACAGGGGGCAGTCAGCCCCAGCATTTT
-	-	TRBV7-6	TRBJ1-5	CASSPLNQPQHF	TGTGCCAGCAGCCCTCTCAATCAGCCCCAGCATTTT
-	TRBD2	TRBV4-2	TRBJ2-7	CASSQVAGGPMEQYF	TGTGCCAGCAGCCAGGTAGCGGGAGGGCCGATGGAGCAGTACTTC
-	TRBD2	TRBV7-9	TRBJ2-7	CASSLNGGRAPYEQYF	TGTGCCAGCAGCTTAAATGGCGGGAGGGCCCCCTACGAGCAGTACTTC
-	-	TRBV6-5	TRBJ1-1	CASSYDLGNTEAFF	TGTGCCAGCAGTTACGATCTAGGGAACACTGAAGCTTTCTTT
-	TRBD2	TRBV29-1	TRBJ2-7	CSVGRLAGYEQYF	TGCAGCGTGGGGAGGCTAGCGGGTTACGAGCAGTACTTC
-	TRBD1	TRBV4-1	TRBJ1-1	CASSLGTGGTPEAFF	TGCGCCAGCAGCCTGGGGACAGGGGGCACACCTGAAGCTTTCTTT
-	-	TRBV5-6	TRBJ1-2	CASSRAMGTGYGYTF	TGTGCCAGCAGCCGGGCGATGGGAACGGGGTATGGCTACACCTTC
-	TRBD1	TRBV18	TRBJ2-3	CASSPGQGVTDTQYF	TGTGCCAGCTCACCAGGACAGGGAGTTACAGATACGCAGTATTTT
-	-	TRBV5-1	TRBJ1-2	CASSRTVQESYGYTF	TGCGCCAGCAGCCGGACAGTACAAGAAAGCTATGGCTACACCTTC
-	TRBD1	TRBV27	TRBJ1-5	CASSLKQGLPQHF	TGTGCCAGCAGTTTGAAACAGGGGTTACCCCAGCATTTT
-	-	TRBV25-1	TRBJ2-1	CASGATGNQSSYNEQFF	TGTGCCAGCGGGGCAACAGGCAATCAGAGCTCCTACAATGAGCAGTTCTTC
-	-	TRBV10-2	TRBJ1-5	CASSAGSNQPQHF	TGCGCCAGCAGCGCAGGTAGCAATCAGCCCCAGCATTTT
-	-	TRBV5-1	TRBJ2-2	CASSFLGQTWELFF	TGCGCCAGCAGCTTTCTCGGACAGACCTGGGAGCTGTTTTTT
-	-	TRBV6-6	TRBJ1-2	CASSYHVTESGYTF	TGTGCCAGCAGTTACCACGTTACGGAGAGTGGCTACACCTTC
-	TRBD2	TRBV7-9	TRBJ2-4	CASSSGGGGSSDIQYF	TGTGCCAGCAGCTCCGGGGGTGGCGGGAGTTCGGACATTCAGTACTTC
-	-	TRBV27	TRBJ1-5	CASSSGLQPQHF	TGTGCCAGCAGTTCTGGGCTTCAGCCCCAGCATTTT
-	TRBD1	TRBV19	TRBJ1-4	CASSLTGDPQYATNEKLFF	TGTGCCAGTAGTTTGACAGGGGACCCTCAATATGCAACTAATGAAAAACTGTTTTTT
-	TRBD2	TRBV5-4	TRBJ2-7	CASSFRVARLAGLSYEQYF	TGTGCCAGCAGCTTCCGGGTAGCCCGACTAGCGGGGCTCTCCTACGAGCAGTACTTC
-	-	TRBV4-2	TRBJ2-7	CASSQGLYEQYF	TGTGCCAGCAGCCAAGGACTCTACGAGCAGTACTTC
-	-	TRBV6-6	TRBJ2-1	CASSSNNYDEQFF	TGTGCCAGCAGTTCGAATAACTACGATGAGCAGTTCTTC
-	TRBD1	TRBV6-1	TRBJ1-3	CASLLGQSGNTIYF	TGTGCCAGCCTATTGGGACAGTCGGGAAACACCATATATTTT
-	-	TRBV4-1	TRBJ2-1	CASSPEGAYEQFF	TGCGCCAGCAGCCCGGAGGGGGCCTATGAGCAGTTCTTC
-	-	TRBV5-1	TRBJ1-1	CASSLSDGAEAFF	TGCGCCAGCAGCTTGTCCGACGGGGCTGAAGCTTTCTTT
-	-	TRBV25-1	TRBJ2-7	CASSAVSYEQYF	TGTGCCAGCAGTGCCGTTTCCTACGAGCAGTACTTC
-	-	TRBV7-9	TRBJ2-5	CASSLGGSETQYF	TGTGCCAGCAGCTTAGGAGGGTCAGAGACCCAGTACTTC
-	-	TRBV5-4	TRBJ2-7	CASSLAQEQYF	TGTGCCAGCAGCTTGGCCCAAGAGCAGTACTTC
-	TRBD2	TRBV27	TRBJ2-1	CAVGSGPLASNEQFF	TGTGCCGTTGGGTCGGGGCCACTAGCGAGCAATGAGCAGTTCTTC
once	-	TRBV10-3	TRBJ1-2	CAISESTLSSVF	TGTGCCATCAGTGAGTCGACTCTGAGCTCCGTCTTC
-	-	TRBV5-4	TRBJ2-1	CASSSTYNEQFF	TGTGCCAGCAGCTCGACTTACAATGAGCAGTTCTTC
-	TRBD1	TRBV15	TRBJ1-2	CATSREGQGESYGYTF	TGTGCCACCAGCAGAGAAGGACAGGGAGAATCCTATGGCTACACCTTC